The 12 T cell receptor beta chains given below trace back to one sample, sequenced in a study of T-cell reconstitution after alpha-beta-depleted transplantation in children. The TCRbeta library was prepared with unique molecular identifiers. TCRdb re-called the PCR reads with MiXCR, one entry per CDR3 protein. The table includes about 510,000 distinct CDR3 sequences, 11% detected once. Sequenced here: PBMCs, mostly from graft donor cells, sampled 180 days after TCRalphabeta/CD19-depleted stem cell transplant. Every receptor here comes from a female patient aged 2-15 years who had a stem cell transplant for aplastic anemia, so the T cells may come from the graft donor.

V and J are TRBV2 and TRBJ1-5, with TRBD1 as a possible D gene (6 bases). The V gene's germline CDR1 is SNHLY and CDR2 FYNNEI. Deletions cut 3 bases from V and 5 bases from J, with 23 bases between. The CDR3 is made up of 18 amino acids. The CDR3 region is CASSDRPRWGANYQPQHF. CDR3 sequence (DNA): TGTGCCAGCAGTGATCGGCCAAGATGGGGGGCAAATTATCAGCCCCAGCATTTT. The full variable domain, its missing parts supplied by reference TRBV2 and TRBJ1-5, is EPEVTQTPSHQVTQMGQEVILRCVPISNHLYFYWYRQILGQKVEFLVSFYNNEISEKSEIFDDQFSVERPDGSNFTLKIRSTKLEDSAMYFCASSDRPRWGANYQPQHFGDGTRLSIL.

The chain is built from TRBV7-9 and TRBJ1-2; 7 bases line up with TRBD1. Per the germline V gene, CDR1 is SEHNR and CDR2 is FQNEAQ (reference sequence). The CDR3 runs to 15 residues. J lost 2 bases, V lost 0 bases, and 3 bases had no gene match. CDR3 in DNA: TGTGCCAGCAGCTTAGCGGACAGGAGAAACTATGGCTACACCTTC. Translating gives CASSLADRRNYGYTF.

This clonotype was counted a few times. The CDR3 reads CASSPIGQGYNEQFF. DNA of the CDR3: TGTGCCAGCAGCCCTATTGGACAGGGGTACAATGAGCAGTTCTTC. The chain links TRBV12-3 or TRBV12-4 to TRBJ2-1; 9 positions agree with TRBD1. CDR3 length equals 15 residues. Trimming cost V 6 bases and J 4 bases; bases outside gene matches: 7.

The chain links TRBV7-2 to TRBJ2-1, with 9 bases lining up with TRBD2. V trimming: 2 bases; J trimming: 8 bases; junction bases outside the gene matches: 7. CDR1 is SGHTA, CDR2 FQGNSA, per germline. This CDR3 spans 15 amino acids. The CDR3 region has the DNA TGTGCCAGCAGCTTATTGCGGGAGGGCCCAGATGAGCAGTTCTTC. Its protein product is CASSLLREGPDEQFF.

V usage is TRBV7-2 and J usage is TRBJ2-7; 10 bases agree with TRBD2. Germline CDR1 reads SGHTA; CDR2 reads FQGNSA. V shed 6 bases, J shed 3 bases, and the junction held 5 bases outside the gene matches. The CDR3 length is 14 residues. CDR3 region: CASRRSGRVYEQYF. As DNA, the CDR3 is TGTGCCAGCAGACGAAGCGGGAGGGTCTACGAGCAGTACTTC.

This clonotype was detected only a few times. This sequence joins TRBV5-1 and TRBJ2-2; no clear D. Germline V gives CDR1 SGHRS, CDR2 YFSETQ. The CDR3 sequence is 16 residues long. Trimming took off 0 bases at V and 1 base at J, with 10 bases between the two ends. This CDR3 is CASSLGNYMNTGELFF. CDR3 coding DNA: TGCGCCAGCAGCTTGGGGAACTACATGAACACCGGGGAGCTGTTTTTT.

CDR3 in DNA: TGTGCCACCAGCGGATGGGGGTCTTACGAGCAGTACTTC. Translating it yields CATSGWGSYEQYF. The chain uses TRBV15 and TRBJ2-7, with D perhaps given as TRBD1 or TRBD2 (5 bases each). V lost 5 bases, J lost 4 bases, and 12 bases lay in between. The germline CDR1 and CDR2 sequences are LNHNV and YYDKDF (reference sequence). The CDR3 runs 13 residues.

The V gene is TRBV5-1, the J gene TRBJ2-2, with unresolved D. There are 15 residues in the CDR3. Germline-derived CDR1 and CDR2 are SGHRS and YFSETQ. Deletions cut 4 bases from V and 0 bases from J, with 10 bases between. In nucleotides, the CDR3 is TGCGCCAGCAGCCCAGTACCAGCGAACACCGGGGAGCTGTTTTTT. Protein product: CASSPVPANTGELFF.

On this clonotype: Since a much larger clone is just one base distant, this may be a read error. This chain joins TRBV10-3 and TRBJ1-2; D unclear. The V end lost 0 bases, the J end lost 8 bases, and 16 bases lay between the germline ends. The length of the CDR3 is 15 residues. Germline values: CDR1 ENHRY, CDR2 SYGVKD. For the CDR3, the DNA is TGTGCCATCAGTGAGTCGAGAAGGCCCCAGGCAGGCTACACCTTC. It yields the protein CAISESRRPQAGYTF.

This clonotype was seen more than once but under ten times. The chain carries TRBV12-3 or TRBV12-4 and TRBJ2-1; the match to TRBD2 covers 13 bases. J lost 6 bases, V lost 6 bases, and 5 bases had no gene match. This CDR3 is built from 15 residues. The CDR3 coding sequence is TGTGCCAGCAGCCGTGGACTAGCGGGGGTCAATGAGCAGTTCTTC. Translating it yields CASSRGLAGVNEQFF.

The chain employs TRBV29-1 and TRBJ1-2; D may be TRBD1 (6 bases). The germline CDR1 and CDR2 sequences are SQVTM and ANQGSEA. The CDR3 extends over 14 amino acids. Trimming shortened V by 7 bases and J by 2 bases, and 17 bases separated the two germline ends. CDR3 sequence (DNA): TGCAGCGGTGGGCCGGGGGGGCCAAACTATGGCTACACCTTC. Translation: CSGGPGGPNYGYTF.

The rearrangement links TRBV7-9 to TRBJ2-5; 11 bases map to TRBD1. Germline CDR1 and CDR2: SEHNR and FQNEAQ (reference sequence). The CDR3 covers 15 residues. J lost 5 bases, V lost 5 bases, and 7 bases had no gene match. The DNA of the CDR3 is TGTGCCAGCAGCCCAGGGACAGGGGGTTGGGAGACCCAGTACTTC. It yields the protein CASSPGTGGWETQYF.